This is a list of T cell receptor beta chains from one sample in a study of cytomegalovirus exposure and HLA in healthy donors. TCRdb's copy holds only in-frame clones and misses some; the assay was immunoSEQ multiplex PCR. Of approximately 150,000 clones listed, roughly four fifths are singletons. Material for sequencing was PBMCs. These receptors were taken from a man aged 40-49 years in good health and CMV-seronegative. CDR3s include the opening cysteine and the closing phenylalanine or tryptophan. Some rows have no size entry. The others give once, few or many, or a class for an expanded clone.

j_call,v_call,cdr3_length,clone_size,cdr3_aa
TRBJ2-3,TRBV7-8,15,NA,CASSLVGGSTDTQYF
TRBJ2-3,TRBV7-9,11,once,CASSGADTQYF
TRBJ1-2,TRBV10-3,15,NA,CAISDNRNQDYGYTF
TRBJ1-2,TRBV27,15,NA,CASSFSPGQRTGYTF
TRBJ2-7,TRBV7-9,13,NA,CASSSDRGYEQYF
TRBJ1-2,TRBV28,14,NA,CASSSPGEGYGYTF
TRBJ2-1,TRBV28,17,NA,CASSWDSERLSYNEQFF
TRBJ2-1,TRBV19,14,once,CASSIVGLGGEQFF
TRBJ2-7,TRBV7-8,15,NA,CASSPVSDNTYEQYF
TRBJ2-1,TRBV5-4,13,NA,CASSLRGGNEQFF
TRBJ2-1,TRBV9,14,few,CASSVGGDYNEQFF
TRBJ2-3,TRBV5-1,17,once,CASSGTSGRPRTDTQYF
TRBJ2-4,TRBV28,13,NA,CASGRLSENSQYF
TRBJ1-2,TRBV5-6,14,few,CASSFTRQGDGYTF
TRBJ2-7,TRBV6-5,15,few,CASSPPTGTRGEQYF
TRBJ1-1,TRBV6-1,14,NA,CASSEQGQNTEAFF
TRBJ1-1,TRBV19,15,NA,CASTRTASVWTEAFF
TRBJ1-2,TRBV2,13,NA,CASRRGQDYGYTF
TRBJ1-1,TRBV7-9,12,few,CASSFSNTEAFF
TRBJ2-1,TRBV6-1,13,NA,CASSDETGTAQFF
TRBJ2-5,TRBV15,16,NA,CATSRDGSGNGETQYF
TRBJ2-3,TRBV30,18,NA,CAWIRRDLKGPRSDTQYF
TRBJ1-5,TRBV10-3,16,once,CAISESSGGLNQPQHF
TRBJ2-5,TRBV5-6,14,once,CASSYGSSGETQYF
TRBJ2-2,TRBV7-3,17,NA,CASSPYQLAGVIGELFF
TRBJ2-3,TRBV7-2,14,NA,CASSLGHDTDTQYF
TRBJ2-3,TRBV30,14,NA,CAWGSGRRTDTQYF
TRBJ2-7,TRBV7-6,17,NA,CASSLLAGGTATYEQYF
TRBJ2-2,TRBV4-1,16,NA,CASSQVAGRVTGELFF
TRBJ2-1,TRBV28,15,NA,CASSSHLESENEQFF
TRBJ1-2,TRBV4-1,14,NA,CASSQAGDAYGYTF
TRBJ2-3,TRBV4-1,15,NA,CASSQGGGPTDTQYF
TRBJ2-5,TRBV7-8,18,few,CASSSNLASGSFEETQYF
TRBJ1-1,TRBV7-3,15,NA,CASSLSGLGGTEAFF
TRBJ2-2,TRBV27,19,once,CASSLGGLAGPLNTGELFF
TRBJ1-2,TRBV4-1,14,NA,CASSPHEQDYGYTF
TRBJ2-3,TRBV5-1,16,NA,CASSTGLAGLTDTQYF
TRBJ2-1,TRBV7-3,13,once,CASSQIAGGGKFF
TRBJ1-1,TRBV7-8,12,NA,CASSLPTSEAFF
TRBJ2-1,TRBV7-9,14,NA,CASKEASVFNEQFF
TRBJ2-5,TRBV5-1,17,NA,CASSLPLAGPAQETQYF